The clone carrying this TCR beta chain was detected many times. The data stem from a study of response to subunit inactivated influenza vaccine. TCRdb reanalysed the RT-PCR reads using MiXCR and keeps one entry per CDR3 protein. The table includes some 640,000 distinct CDR3 sequences, roughly 13% detected once. J lost 2 bases, V lost 5 bases, and 7 bases had no gene match. The CDR3 consists of 15 residues. Per the germline V gene, CDR1 is SGHAT and CDR2 is FQNNGV. The gene calls are TRBV11-2 and TRBJ2-7; 9 bases agree with TRBD1. The clonotype comes from a man in his fifties who received an inactivated influenza vaccine. This material consisted of PBMCs from blood, taken about 14 days before vaccination. The CDR3 sequence: CASSILGDRAYEQYF. CDR3 nucleotides: TGTGCCAGCAGCATTTTAGGGGACAGGGCCTACGAGCAGTACTTC.